Following are 22 T cell receptor beta chains from one sample sequenced in a study of T cell responses to AZD1222 COVID-19 vaccine. Sequencing was performed with immunoSEQ multiplex PCR; in TCRdb, only in-frame clones are kept and a portion is missing. The sample holds 120,000 to 150,000 clones, approximately 90% seen once. Sequenced material: peripheral blood, taken on day 0 of AZD1222 vaccination. Every receptor here comes from an adult in good health.

The chain combines TRBV5-1 with TRBJ2-7; D call uncertain. Deletions cut 2 bases from V and 6 bases from J, with 12 bases between. This CDR3 has 13 residues. Germline V gene lookup returns CDR1 SGHRS and CDR2 YFSETQ. CDR3 in amino acids: CASSFRTGLEQYF. DNA of the CDR3: TGCGCCAGCAGCTTCAGGACGGGTCTCGAGCAGTACTTC.

Only one count was recorded for this clone. V and J are TRBV25-1 and TRBJ1-2; no clear D. The CDR3 length is 14 residues. Germline V gives CDR1 MGHDK, CDR2 SYGVNS. The V gene lost 1 base and the J gene lost 8 bases, with 14 bases spanning the gap. CDR3 coding DNA: TGTGCCAGCAGTGAATCCGGACCCGCGAGGGGCTACACCTTC. This codes for CASSESGPARGYTF.

This clone occurred a few times. The rearrangement links TRBV6-2 or TRBV6-3 to TRBJ1-5; D ambiguous. V was trimmed by 4 bases and J by 5 bases, leaving 9 bases between them. The CDR3 is made up of 13 amino acids. Germline V gene sequence: CDR1 MNHEY, CDR2 SVGEGT. The CDR3 DNA sequence: TGTGCCAGCAGTTTAGCGGGTTATCAGCCCCAGCATTTT. Amino acid sequence: CASSLAGYQPQHF.

The chain is built from TRBV24-1 and TRBJ2-7; D gene ambiguous. V lost 5 bases and J lost 6, with 7 bases in between. From germline, CDR1 is KGHDR and CDR2 SFDVKD. The CDR3 length is 11 residues. The CDR3 sequence: CATSGGSEQYF. The CDR3 region has the DNA TGTGCCACCAGTGGGGGAAGCGAGCAGTACTTC.

The chain recombines TRBV6-5 with TRBJ2-2; D unresolved. The CDR3 is made up of 13 amino acids. Germline CDR1 is MNHEY and CDR2 is SVGAGI. The V gene lost 6 bases and the J gene lost 4 bases, with 9 bases spanning the gap. CDR3 sequence (DNA): TGTGCCAGCAGATCTAGACTCACCGGGGAGCTGTTTTTT. Protein sequence: CASRSRLTGELFF.

J is TRBJ2-7 and V is TRBV6-2 or TRBV6-3; 7 nucleotides agree with TRBD2. The V segment lost 3 bases and the J segment 2 bases; nucleotides outside the gene matches: 13. Germline V gene data show CDR1 as MNHEY and CDR2 as SVGEGT. This CDR3 contains 17 residues. CDR3 sequence: CASSYPRMGSGPYEQYF. CDR3 DNA: TGTGCCAGCAGTTATCCGAGGATGGGTAGCGGGCCCTACGAGCAGTACTTC.

The chain combines TRBV4-1 with TRBJ2-1, with a weak D call TRBD2 (6 bases). Germline CDR1 is MGHRA and CDR2 is YSYEKL. This CDR3 contains 13 residues. V was cut by 4 bases and J by 5 bases, with 9 bases left in between. The CDR3 reads CASSRSGHNEQFF. DNA for the CDR3: TGCGCCAGCAGCCGAAGCGGGCACAATGAGCAGTTCTTC.

The chain uses TRBV9 and TRBJ2-1; D is unclear. Looked up from germline, CDR1 is SGDLS and CDR2 is YYNGEE. The CDR3 totals 15 residues. The V gene lost 3 bases and the J gene lost 7 bases, with 17 bases spanning the gap. CDR3 in DNA: TGTGCCAGCAGCGCGACCCCCTGGGGTGGGAATGAGCAGTTCTTC. Protein: CASSATPWGGNEQFF.

This rearrangement joins TRBV5-4 to TRBJ2-1; 7 nucleotides align to TRBD2. Trimming took 4 bases from V and 2 from J; bases not matched to a gene: 12. The CDR3 runs to 17 residues. CDR1 is SGHNT, CDR2 YYREEE, per germline (reference sequence). The DNA for the CDR3 is TGTGCCAGCAGCGGCACCGGGGGGAGCGCTACCTACAATGAGCAGTTCTTC. It specifies CASSGTGGSATYNEQFF.

The chain carries TRBV5-4 and TRBJ2-3; 8 nucleotides agree with TRBD2. Germline V gene lookup returns CDR1 SGHNT and CDR2 YYREEE (reference sequence). This CDR3 has 15 amino acids. The V segment lost 5 bases and the J segment 8 bases; nucleotides outside the gene matches: 13. DNA of the CDR3: TGTGCCAGCAGTGCGGGAGGTGCCCCCTCCACTACGCAGTATTTT. It translates to CASSAGGAPSTTQYF.

The rearrangement joins TRBV5-1 to TRBJ2-5; 13 bases map to TRBD2. The CDR3 is 15 residues long. V trimming: 5 bases; J trimming: 2 bases; junction bases outside the gene matches: 3. From germline, CDR1 is SGHRS and CDR2 YFSETQ. CDR3 residues: CASSSGLAGQETQYF. CDR3 coding DNA: TGCGCCAGCAGTTCGGGACTAGCGGGACAAGAGACCCAGTACTTC.

The chain links TRBV7-9 to TRBJ1-5, with no clear D. V was clipped by 1 base and J by 8 bases, with 9 bases between them. This CDR3 spans 13 amino acids. In germline, CDR1 is SEHNR, CDR2 FQNEAQ (reference sequence). CDR3 amino acids: CASSLGFTEPQHF. CDR3 DNA sequence: TGTGCCAGCAGCTTAGGATTTACGGAGCCCCAGCATTTT.

The CDR3 DNA follows: TGCGCCAGCAGGCGCCCGGGGGCCTACGAGCAGTACTTC. Its translation: CASRRPGAYEQYF. The rearrangement joins TRBV23-1 to TRBJ2-7; D is possibly TRBD2 (6 bases). TRBV23-1 is sorted into the ORF group, with uncertain function. This CDR3 is built from 13 residues. V gave up 6 bases and J gave up 2 bases, with 11 bases separating them.

This chain uses TRBV7-2 with TRBJ2-3, with 9 bases identical to TRBD2. Germline lookup yields CDR1 SGHTA and CDR2 FQGNSA. CDR3 length: 14 residues. The junction had 3 bases not matched to a gene; V was cut back by 5 bases and J by 3 bases. The CDR3 DNA reads TGTGCCAGCAGCCCGGGACTAGCTACAGATACGCAGTATTTT. Protein: CASSPGLATDTQYF.

The V and J genes are TRBV9 and TRBJ1-1, with no clear D. Germline CDR1 and CDR2: SGDLS and YYNGEE. Trimming removed 4 bases from V and 5 bases from J, with 12 bases in between. This CDR3 contains 13 residues. The CDR3 sequence: CASSLALGTEAFF. CDR3 in DNA: TGTGCCAGCAGCTTAGCATTAGGTACTGAAGCTTTCTTT.

The rearrangement uses TRBV4-3 and TRBJ2-2; 7 bases match TRBD1. V gave up 3 bases and J gave up 4 bases; unmatched junction bases: 8. The CDR3 consists of 16 residues. Germline CDR1 reads LGHNA; CDR2 reads YSLEER. This CDR3 reads CASSHPRDRATGELFF. The CDR3, as DNA: TGCGCCAGCAGCCACCCCCGGGACAGAGCCACCGGGGAGCTGTTTTTT.

The chain links TRBV6-5 to TRBJ1-2, with D tentatively TRBD1 (6 bases). V gave up 0 bases and J gave up 2 bases, with 13 bases separating them. The CDR3 runs 16 residues. Germline assignment: CDR1 MNHEY and CDR2 SVGAGI. CDR3 DNA: TGTGCCAGCAGTTACTCGAAAAGGGGGGAAAACTATGGCTACACCTTC. It encodes CASSYSKRGENYGYTF.

Notes on this clone: Other DNA sequences in the sample encode the same CDR3. The chain recombines TRBV18 with TRBJ2-7; D ambiguous. CDR1 is KGHSH and CDR2 is LQKENI in the germline V gene. This CDR3 has 12 amino acids. Trimming removed 3 bases from V and 0 bases from J, with 3 bases in between. The CDR3 nucleotides read TGTGCCAGCTCACCCAGCTCCTACGAGCAGTACTTC. Its protein product is CASSPSSYEQYF.

In this sample, this clone turned up once. The V call is TRBV9, the J call TRBJ2-3, with D perhaps TRBD1 or TRBD2 (5 bases each). Germline V gene sequence: CDR1 SGDLS, CDR2 YYNGEE. V was clipped by 4 bases and J by 0 bases, with 9 bases between them. This CDR3 has 14 amino acids. The CDR3 reads CASSYRDSTDTQYF. CDR3 DNA sequence: TGTGCCAGCAGCTACCGGGACAGCACAGATACGCAGTATTTT.

The chain combines TRBV19 with TRBJ1-1; 7 bases fit TRBD1. The J segment lost 0 bases and the V segment lost 5 bases, leaving 12 bases of the junction unmatched. This CDR3 contains 17 residues. Germline V CDR1 and CDR2: LNHDA, SQIVND (reference sequence). CDR3 protein: CASSPHRRQGLNTEAFF. For the CDR3, the DNA is TGTGCCAGTAGTCCCCACCGGCGACAGGGCTTGAACACTGAAGCTTTCTTT.

This chain joins TRBV6-5 and TRBJ2-7; 9 nucleotides agree with TRBD1. Germline V gene lookup returns CDR1 MNHEY and CDR2 SVGAGI. This CDR3 region has 15 residues. The junction had 8 bases not matched to a gene; V was cut back by 2 bases and J by 6 bases. The CDR3, as DNA: TGTGCCAGCAGTTACGCCGGGACAGGGATTAGCGAGCAGTACTTC. This translates into CASSYAGTGISEQYF.

The CDR3, as DNA: TGCGCCAGCAAGCTTGCGGGGGCCGGGACTGAAGCTTTCTTT. Protein: CASKLAGAGTEAFF. This sequence joins TRBV5-1 and TRBJ1-1; TRBD1 is a possible D gene (6 bases). There are 14 residues in the CDR3. Germline lookup yields CDR1 SGHRS and CDR2 YFSETQ. V lost 6 bases to trimming and J lost 5 bases, with 17 bases between them.